The rows below give T cell receptor beta chains drawn from one sample of a study of cytomegalovirus exposure and HLA in healthy donors. The table came from immunoSEQ multiplex PCR; TCRdb's copy has only in-frame clones and leaves some out. The sample contains around 150,000 clones, about three quarters of which appear only once. Material: PBMCs. The receptors stem from a middle-aged woman in good health and CMV-seronegative. Each CDR3 is given with its conserved first and last residue. D genes are given only for firm matches. The size field is filled for only some rows; it gives once, few, many or a size class.

clone size,D gene,V gene,J gene,CDR3 protein,CDR3 DNA
.,TRBD1,TRBV7-8,TRBJ1-6,CASSFLGTGSFYNSPLHF,TGTGCCAGCAGCTTCTTAGGGACAGGGAGCTTCTATAATTCACCCCTCCACTTT
.,.,TRBV15,TRBJ1-1,CATSRDRRGDSEAFF,TGTGCCACCAGCAGAGATCGACGGGGGGATAGTGAAGCTTTCTTT
few,.,TRBV5-1,TRBJ1-4,CASSLGARATATNEKLFF,TGCGCCAGCAGCTTGGGGGCCCGCGCAACCGCAACTAATGAAAAACTGTTTTTT
.,.,TRBV6-4,TRBJ2-3,CASSPTGHFTDTQYF,TGTGCCAGCAGTCCTACGGGACACTTCACAGATACGCAGTATTTT
.,TRBD2,TRBV5-6,TRBJ2-7,CAGSFVGLARREQYF,TGTGCCGGCAGCTTCGTGGGACTAGCCCGGCGCGAGCAGTACTTC
once,.,TRBV5-4,TRBJ2-2,CASSLRDTGELFF,TGTGCCAGCAGCCTCAGGGACACCGGGGAGCTGTTTTTT
.,.,TRBV19,TRBJ2-1,CASSLSPRGTSYNEQFF,TGTGCCAGTAGTCTCTCCCCCCGGGGAACCTCCTACAATGAGCAGTTCTTC
once,TRBD2,TRBV16,TRBJ2-1,CASSQSGGGAYNEQFF,TGTGCCAGCAGCCAATCTGGCGGGGGGGCCTACAATGAGCAGTTCTTC
.,TRBD2,TRBV10-2,TRBJ2-7,CASRRGTYEQYF,TGCGCCAGCAGGCGGGGGACCTACGAGCAGTACTTC
.,.,TRBV21-1,TRBJ2-6,CASSNSGDPFPCSGANVLTF,TGTGCCAGCAGCAATTCAGGGGACCCATTCCCTTGCTCTGGGGCCAACGTCCTGACTTTC
.,TRBD1,TRBV19,TRBJ1-4,CASSRGTGREKLFF,TGTGCCAGTAGCCGGGGGACAGGGCGTGAAAAACTGTTTTTT
.,.,TRBV6-5,TRBJ2-4,CASSRAGGNIQYF,TGTGCCAGCAGCCGGGCCGGGGGAAACATTCAGTACTTC
few,.,TRBV19,TRBJ1-2,CASSDLSRGYGYTF,TGTGCCAGTAGTGATCTGTCCAGGGGTTATGGCTACACCTTC
.,TRBD1,TRBV6-1,TRBJ1-2,CASSEPPGTGHFDGYTF,TGTGCCAGCAGCGAACCCCCCGGGACAGGGCACTTTGATGGCTACACCTTC
.,.,TRBV29-1,TRBJ1-1,CSVFGDTEAFF,TGCAGCGTATTCGGGGACACTGAAGCTTTCTTT
few,TRBD1,TRBV5-5,TRBJ1-6,CASSTGQGAQSPLHF,TGTGCCAGCAGTACTGGACAGGGGGCACAGTCACCCCTCCACTTT
.,TRBD2,TRBV2,TRBJ2-1,CASRMERGGSEQFF,TGTGCCAGCCGTATGGAGCGGGGGGGAAGTGAGCAGTTCTTC
.,.,TRBV5-4,TRBJ1-1,CASSLSGIAEAFF,TGTGCCAGCAGCTTATCCGGGATCGCTGAAGCTTTCTTT
.,TRBD1,TRBV7-8,TRBJ1-2,CASSGTEFPYGYTF,TGTGCCAGCAGCGGGACAGAGTTTCCTTATGGCTACACCTTC
.,.,TRBV5-1,TRBJ1-5,CASSLSSANQPQHF,TGCGCCAGCAGCTTGTCGAGCGCTAATCAGCCCCAGCATTTT
.,TRBD2,TRBV9,TRBJ2-1,CASSVGGGSSYNEQFF,TGTGCCAGCAGCGTAGGCGGGGGAAGCTCCTACAATGAGCAGTTCTTC
.,.,TRBV13,TRBJ2-5,CASSSRVGAWYQETQYF,TGTGCCAGCAGCTCCCGGGTGGGGGCCTGGTACCAAGAGACCCAGTACTTC
.,.,TRBV6-1,TRBJ2-1,CASSPTGLSEQFF,TGTGCCAGCAGCCCTACAGGGCTCAGTGAGCAGTTCTTC
few,.,TRBV4-1,TRBJ2-2,CASKSGNTGELFF,TGCGCCAGCAAATCAGGGAACACCGGGGAGCTGTTTTTT
.,TRBD2,TRBV9,TRBJ2-1,CASSVDGTSGFFNNEQFF,TGTGCCAGCAGCGTAGATGGGACTAGCGGGTTCTTTAACAATGAGCAGTTCTTC
.,.,TRBV5-1,TRBJ2-7,CASSLAEGPYEQYF,TGCGCCAGCAGCTTGGCCGAGGGTCCCTACGAGCAGTACTTC
.,TRBD2,TRBV2,TRBJ2-1,CASIGFSGGDNEQFF,TGTGCCAGCATAGGGTTTAGCGGGGGAGACAATGAGCAGTTCTTC
.,TRBD1,TRBV27,TRBJ1-2,CASRRTGVNYGYTF,TGTGCCAGCAGGAGGACAGGGGTAAACTATGGCTACACCTTC
.,TRBD1,TRBV18,TRBJ2-7,CASSPDRGSYEQYF,TGTGCCAGCTCACCAGACAGGGGTTCCTACGAGCAGTACTTC
.,TRBD1,TRBV27,TRBJ2-6,CASSTDRQGRANVLTF,TGTGCCAGCAGTACCGACCGACAGGGCCGTGCCAACGTCCTGACTTTC
few,.,TRBV7-9,TRBJ1-1,CASSFRTEAFF,TGTGCCAGCAGCTTCCGGACTGAAGCTTTCTTT
once,TRBD1,TRBV5-6,TRBJ1-4,CASSLLGTATNEKLFF,TGTGCCAGCAGCTTGCTGGGGACAGCCACTAATGAAAAACTGTTTTTT
.,TRBD2,TRBV5-1,TRBJ2-3,CASSPGLAGGTDTQYF,TGCGCCAGCAGCCCGGGACTAGCGGGGGGGACAGATACGCAGTATTTT
.,.,TRBV18,TRBJ1-1,CASSPPGFVGGTEAFF,TGTGCCAGCTCACCACCGGGTTTCGTAGGGGGCACTGAAGCTTTCTTT
.,TRBD2,TRBV7-2,TRBJ2-7,CASSPRLAGGREQYF,TGTGCCAGCAGCCCGAGACTAGCGGGAGGTAGGGAGCAGTACTTC
.,TRBD1,TRBV5-1,TRBJ1-2,CASSLVGTADYGYTF,TGCGCCAGCAGCTTGGTTGGGACAGCAGACTATGGCTACACCTTC
few,.,TRBV28,TRBJ1-5,CASSSTTGRASNNQPQHF,TGTGCCAGCAGTTCAACCACCGGGAGGGCCTCTAACAATCAGCCCCAGCATTTT
.,.,TRBV19,TRBJ1-1,CASTQGRDTFNTEAFF,TGTGCCAGTACCCAAGGCCGGGATACCTTCAACACTGAAGCTTTCTTT
.,TRBD1,TRBV5-1,TRBJ1-2,CASSLVVGTGVNYGYTF,TGCGCCAGCAGCTTGGTTGTGGGGACAGGGGTGAACTATGGCTACACCTTC
.,.,TRBV6-5,TRBJ2-3,CASSYLGATDTQYF,TGTGCCAGCAGTTATCTAGGTGCAACAGATACGCAGTATTTT
.,.,TRBV4-1,TRBJ2-3,CASSDPGVDTQYF,TGCGCCAGCAGCGACCCAGGGGTGGATACGCAGTATTTT
.,.,TRBV10-1,TRBJ1-1,CASSESVGGTEAFF,TGCGCCAGCAGTGAGTCGGTTGGGGGGACTGAAGCTTTCTTT
.,.,TRBV5-6,TRBJ1-2,CASSFRRTTVNYGYTF,TGTGCCAGCAGCTTTCGGAGGACGACGGTAAACTATGGCTACACCTTC
.,.,TRBV5-4,TRBJ1-3,CASSSRTAGNTIYF,TGTGCCAGCAGCTCACGGACAGCTGGAAACACCATATATTTT
.,.,TRBV11-2,TRBJ1-4,CASSPLEGVLGKLFF,TGTGCCAGCAGCCCACTAGAAGGTGTCCTAGGAAAACTGTTTTTT
.,TRBD2,TRBV6-1,TRBJ2-3,CASSACTAGGKCTQYF,TGTGCCAGCAGTGCCTGTACGGCGGGGGGGAAGTGTACGCAGTATTTT
few,TRBD1,TRBV6-5,TRBJ1-5,CASRRQGSNQPQHF,TGTGCCAGCAGACGACAGGGAAGCAATCAGCCCCAGCATTTT
.,TRBD1,TRBV28,TRBJ1-3,CASRLPGQGSPGNTIYF,TGTGCCAGCAGACTCCCGGGACAGGGGTCCCCTGGAAACACCATATATTTT
.,TRBD1,TRBV6-6,TRBJ1-2,CASSYRDRVAVYGYTF,TGTGCCAGCAGTTACCGCGACAGGGTCGCGGTCTATGGCTACACCTTC
.,TRBD1,TRBV10-3,TRBJ2-6,CAINGQVGTVSSGANVLTF,TGTGCCATCAACGGTCAGGTCGGGACAGTTAGCTCTGGGGCCAACGTCCTGACTTTC
.,.,TRBV6-5,TRBJ1-4,CASKRPATNEKLFF,TGTGCCAGCAAGCGTCCCGCAACTAATGAAAAACTGTTTTTT
.,.,TRBV5-6,TRBJ1-3,CASSGHGITTIYF,TGTGCCAGCAGCGGACACGGTATTACCACCATATATTTT
.,TRBD1,TRBV28,TRBJ1-3,CASSPGQSGNTIYF,TGTGCCAGCAGTCCGGGACAGTCTGGAAACACCATATATTTT